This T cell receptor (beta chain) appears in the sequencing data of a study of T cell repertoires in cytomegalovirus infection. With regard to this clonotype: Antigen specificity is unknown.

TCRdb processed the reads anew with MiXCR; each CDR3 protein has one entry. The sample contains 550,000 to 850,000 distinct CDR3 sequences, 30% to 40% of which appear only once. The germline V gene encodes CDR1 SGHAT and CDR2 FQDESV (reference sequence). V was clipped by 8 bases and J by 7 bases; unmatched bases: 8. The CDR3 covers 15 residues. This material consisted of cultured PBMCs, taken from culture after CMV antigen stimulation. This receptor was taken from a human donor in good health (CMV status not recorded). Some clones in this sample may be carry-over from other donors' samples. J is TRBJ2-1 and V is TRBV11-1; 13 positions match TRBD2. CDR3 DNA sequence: TGTGCCAGCCGCTGGAGGACTAGCGGGGGTAATGAGCAGTTCTTC. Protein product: CASRWRTSGGNEQFF. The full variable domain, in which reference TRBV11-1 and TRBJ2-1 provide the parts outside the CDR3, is EAEVAQSPRYKITEKSQAVAFWCDPISGHATLYWYRQILGQGPELLVQFQDESVVDDSQLPKDRFSAERLKGVDSTLKIQPAELGDSAMYLCASRWRTSGGNEQFFGPGTRLTVL.